Below are 15 T cell receptor beta chains sequenced from a single sample in a study of blood T cell repertoires in COVID-19. TCRdb keeps only in-frame clones here, not all; method: immunoSEQ multiplex PCR. The repertoire includes roughly 250,000 clones, about 80% of them detected once, and under 2% sits in the top ten. The specimen sequenced was peripheral blood. These receptors all come from a woman older than 75 with acute or convalescent COVID-19.

J is TRBJ1-2 and V is TRBV28, with TRBD1 matching over 8 bases. CDR3 length equals 15 residues. Trimming removed 6 bases from V and 2 bases from J; junction bases left unmatched: 8. Germline V gene sequence: CDR1 MDHEN, CDR2 SYDVKM. The CDR3 loop reads CASSHRRQGNYGYTF. The CDR3 region has the DNA TGTGCCAGCAGCCACCGTCGACAGGGGAACTATGGCTACACCTTC.

The table lists this clone with a few counts. The chain employs TRBV27 and TRBJ2-4; weak D call: TRBD2 (5 bases). CDR3 size: 17 residues. Trimming removed 4 bases at V and 0 bases at J, with 16 bases between. In germline, CDR1 is MNHEY, CDR2 SMNVEV (reference sequence). CDR3 protein: CASSYPSRRIAKNIQYF. The CDR3 nucleotides read TGTGCCAGCAGTTACCCTAGCAGGAGGATAGCCAAAAACATTCAGTACTTC.

The rearrangement joins TRBV18 to TRBJ2-1; a weak D match, TRBD1 (5 bases). Germline V gene lookup returns CDR1 KGHSH and CDR2 LQKENI. The CDR3 is made up of 14 amino acids. Trimming took 5 bases from V and 8 from J, leaving 16 bases between them. The CDR3 here is CASSSQGTQDEQFF. The DNA for the CDR3 is TGTGCCAGCTCATCTCAGGGTACCCAGGATGAGCAGTTCTTC.

The CDR3 DNA sequence: TGTGCCAGCAGCCATGGTCGAGGGACTGAAGCTTTCTTT. As protein: CASSHGRGTEAFF. V is TRBV14 and J is TRBJ1-1; D not certain. V lost 3 bases to trimming and J lost 5 bases, with 10 bases between them. Germline assignment: CDR1 SGHDN and CDR2 FVKESK. The CDR3 spans 13 residues.

The V and J genes are TRBV5-4 and TRBJ2-6; TRBD1 is a possible D gene (7 bases). The CDR3 has 16 residues. Germline values: CDR1 SGHNT, CDR2 YYREEE (reference sequence). V was clipped by 7 bases and J by 0 bases, with 14 bases between them. This CDR3 is CASVEGAFSGANVLTF. The DNA for the CDR3 is TGTGCCAGCGTGGAGGGGGCGTTCTCTGGGGCCAACGTCCTGACTTTC.

The chain links TRBV11-2 to TRBJ1-4; a weak D match, TRBD1 (5 bases). In germline, CDR1 is SGHAT, CDR2 FQNNGV. Trimming cost V 1 base and J 7 bases, with 10 bases left between them. The CDR3 is 14 amino acids. This chain's CDR3 is CASSLGQGSEKLFF. The CDR3 DNA is TGTGCCAGCAGCTTAGGCCAGGGAAGTGAAAAACTGTTTTTT.

This clone came up once. The rearrangement links TRBV5-1 to TRBJ2-3, with 7 nucleotides matching TRBD2. The CDR3 length is 16 residues. Germline V gene data show CDR1 as SGHRS and CDR2 as YFSETQ. Trimming at V came to 0 bases and at J to 1 base, leaving 5 bases not matched to a gene. In DNA form, the CDR3 reads TGCGCCAGCAGCTTGGTCCTAGCGGCCCGCACAGATACGCAGTATTTT. As protein: CASSLVLAARTDTQYF. Full variable domain (remainder filled in from reference TRBV5-1 and TRBJ2-3): KAGVTQTPRYLIKTRGQQVTLSCSPISGHRSVSWYQQTPGQGLQFLFEYFSETQRNKGNFPGRFSGRQFSNSRSEMNVSTLELGDSALYLCASSLVLAARTDTQYFGPGTRLTVL.

The genes are TRBV5-6 and TRBJ2-1; 13 nucleotides line up with TRBD2. The J segment lost 13 bases and the V segment lost 0 bases, leaving 10 bases of the junction unmatched. Per germline, CDR1 SGHDT and CDR2 YYEEEE. The CDR3 is 16 residues long. The CDR3 DNA is TGTGCCAGCAGCTTGGTAGTCCGAGGACTAGCGGGAGATCAGTTCTTC. Its protein is CASSLVVRGLAGDQFF.

The rearrangement joins TRBV6-5 to TRBJ2-1; D is ambiguous. The CDR3 spans 12 residues. Trimming pared 7 bases from V and 3 bases from J, leaving 7 bases between. The germline V gene has CDR1 MNHEY and CDR2 SVGAGI. CDR3 DNA: TGTGCCAGCATGTATCGCTACAATGAGCAGTTCTTC. Protein: CASMYRYNEQFF.

This clone was counted only a few times. The rearrangement uses TRBV30 and TRBJ2-3, with 11 nucleotides matching TRBD2. The CDR3 runs 17 residues. The germline CDR1 and CDR2 sequences are GTSNPN and SVGIG (reference sequence). V gave up 2 bases and J gave up 6 bases; unmatched junction bases: 13. Here the CDR3 DNA reads TGTGCCTGGAGTCCCGAAGGGACTAGCGGAAATAGGGATACGCAGTATTTT. Encoded protein: CAWSPEGTSGNRDTQYF. Drawing the rest from reference TRBV30 and TRBJ2-3, the complete variable domain is SQTIHQWPATLVQPVGSPLSLECTVEGTSNPNLYWYRQAAGRGLQLLFYSVGIGQISSEVPQNLSASRPQDRQFILSSKKLLLSDSGFYLCAWSPEGTSGNRDTQYFGPGTRLTVL.

The V gene is TRBV9, the J gene TRBJ1-2, with D maybe TRBD1 (6 bases). V was cut by 0 bases and J by 5 bases, with 17 bases left in between. CDR1 SGDLS and CDR2 YYNGEE come from the germline V gene. This CDR3 is built from 16 residues. In nucleotides, the CDR3 is TGTGCCAGCAGCGTAGATAGAGGCAGGGGAGTTTATGGCTACACCTTC. This translates into CASSVDRGRGVYGYTF.

V usage is TRBV15 and J usage is TRBJ1-1; tentative D call: TRBD1 (5 bases). The CDR3 contains 15 residues. V was clipped by 5 bases and J by 4 bases, with 17 bases between them. Germline V gene lookup returns CDR1 LNHNV and CDR2 YYDKDF (reference sequence). Here the CDR3 reads CATSPIYGGTTEAFF. The CDR3 coding sequence is TGTGCCACCAGCCCAATTTATGGGGGGACCACTGAAGCTTTCTTT.

The sample holds a few counts of this clone. V gene TRBV7-2 combines with J gene TRBJ1-2; no firm D call. This CDR3 has 14 residues. Per the germline V gene, CDR1 is SGHTA and CDR2 is FQGNSA. Trimming shortened V by 4 bases and J by 4 bases, and 13 bases separated the two germline ends. CDR3 sequence: CASSSPTVTYGYTF. CDR3 sequence (DNA): TGTGCCAGCAGCTCACCCACAGTGACCTATGGCTACACCTTC.

This chain links TRBV7-3 with TRBJ2-7; 9 bases are shared with TRBD2. Germline CDR1 reads SGHTA; CDR2 reads FQGTGA. The junction had 5 bases not matched to a gene; V was cut back by 4 bases and J by 7 bases. The CDR3 length is 13 residues. The CDR3, as DNA: TGTGCCAGCAGCTCCCTGCGGGGGGGAGAGCAGTACTTC. The encoded protein is CASSSLRGGEQYF.

The chain uses TRBV18 and TRBJ1-6; 7 bases map to TRBD1. The ends lost 5 bases at V and 0 bases at J; junction bases unmatched: 4. CDR1 is KGHSH and CDR2 is LQKENI in the germline V gene. The CDR3 has 16 residues. CDR3 DNA sequence: TGTGCCAGCTCATCGGACAGGAGCTCCTATAATTCACCCCTCCACTTT. Its translation is CASSSDRSSYNSPLHF.